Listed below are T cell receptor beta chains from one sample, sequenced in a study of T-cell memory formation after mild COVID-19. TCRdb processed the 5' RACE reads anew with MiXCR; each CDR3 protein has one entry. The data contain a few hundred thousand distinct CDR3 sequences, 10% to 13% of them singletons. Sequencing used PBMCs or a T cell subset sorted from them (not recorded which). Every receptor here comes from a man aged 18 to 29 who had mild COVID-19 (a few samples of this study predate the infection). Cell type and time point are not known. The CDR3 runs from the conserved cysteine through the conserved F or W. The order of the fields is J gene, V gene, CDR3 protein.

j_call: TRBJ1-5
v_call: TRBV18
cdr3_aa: CASSPKAYNQPQHF

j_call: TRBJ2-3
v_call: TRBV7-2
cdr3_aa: CASSRGGASTDTQYF

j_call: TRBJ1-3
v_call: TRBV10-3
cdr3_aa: CAISESMWASGNTIYF

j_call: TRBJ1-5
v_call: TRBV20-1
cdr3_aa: CSVAGNQPQHF

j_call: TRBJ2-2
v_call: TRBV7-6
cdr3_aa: CASSVGTGDTGELFF

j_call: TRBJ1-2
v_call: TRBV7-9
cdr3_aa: CASSPRQGEEYGYTF

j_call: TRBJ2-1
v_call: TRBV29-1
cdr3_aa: CSAVGGRTILYNEQFF

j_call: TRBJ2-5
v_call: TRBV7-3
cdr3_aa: CASSLSPSQETQYF

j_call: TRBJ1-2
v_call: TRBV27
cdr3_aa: CASSLHGYGYTF

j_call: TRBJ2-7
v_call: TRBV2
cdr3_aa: CASRAGQLSYEQYF

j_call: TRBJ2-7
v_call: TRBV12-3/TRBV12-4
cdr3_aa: CASSFGGRRSEQYF

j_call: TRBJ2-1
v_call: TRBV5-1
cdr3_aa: CASSLGGYRYNEQFF

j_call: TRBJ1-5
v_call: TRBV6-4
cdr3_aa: CASSPSGAGGQPQHF

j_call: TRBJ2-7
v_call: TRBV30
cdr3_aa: CAWSGQGAASEQYF

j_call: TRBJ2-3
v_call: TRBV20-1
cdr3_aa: CSAYRGTDDTQYF

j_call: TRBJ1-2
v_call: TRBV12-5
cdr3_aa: CASGQDFPYGYTF

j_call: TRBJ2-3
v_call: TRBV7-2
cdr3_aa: CASSLVGGDTQYF

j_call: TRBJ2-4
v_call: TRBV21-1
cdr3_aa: CASSSTAHGTLKNIQYF

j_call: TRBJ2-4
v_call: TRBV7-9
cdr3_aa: CASSSPLNIQYF

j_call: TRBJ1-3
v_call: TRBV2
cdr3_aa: CASSRTGISGNTIYF

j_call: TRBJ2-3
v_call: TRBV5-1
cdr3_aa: CASSIAGFTDTQYF

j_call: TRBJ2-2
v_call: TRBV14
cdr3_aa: CASSPQLSAENTGELFF

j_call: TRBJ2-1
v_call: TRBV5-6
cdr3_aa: CASKTGTTTYNEQFF

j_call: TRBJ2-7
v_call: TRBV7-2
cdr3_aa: CASSLGWGTGEQYF

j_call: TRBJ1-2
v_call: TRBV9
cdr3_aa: CASSADRGGYGYTF

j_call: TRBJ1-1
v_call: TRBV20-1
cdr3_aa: CSAPVGGWAEAFF

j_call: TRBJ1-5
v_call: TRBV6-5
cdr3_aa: CASSSGGTPKNQPQHF

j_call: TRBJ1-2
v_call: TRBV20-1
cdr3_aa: CSAKDRDTGFGGYTF

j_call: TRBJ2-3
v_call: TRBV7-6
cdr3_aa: CASSLRPPGSTDTQYF

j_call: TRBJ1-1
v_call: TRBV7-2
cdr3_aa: CASSLGTATEAFF

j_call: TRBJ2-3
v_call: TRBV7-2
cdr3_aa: CASSFGTSGGLTDTQYF

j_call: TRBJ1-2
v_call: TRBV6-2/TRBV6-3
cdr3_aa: CASSTRTGREGYTF

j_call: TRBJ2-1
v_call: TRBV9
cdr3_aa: CASSVGWGGREEQFF

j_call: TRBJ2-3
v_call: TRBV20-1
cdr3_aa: CSATFLDTQYF

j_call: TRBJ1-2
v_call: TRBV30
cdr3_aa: CAWSVGQGRYGYTF

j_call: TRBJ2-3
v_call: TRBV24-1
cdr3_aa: CATSDSPGLADTDTQYF

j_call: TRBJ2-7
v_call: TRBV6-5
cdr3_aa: CASSYSKGTGRYEQYF

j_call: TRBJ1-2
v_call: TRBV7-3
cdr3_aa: CASSFGGEGYGYTF

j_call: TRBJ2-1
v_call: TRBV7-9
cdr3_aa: CASSLRTGGEEQFF

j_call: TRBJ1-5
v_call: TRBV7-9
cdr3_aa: CASRPPGYSNQPQHF

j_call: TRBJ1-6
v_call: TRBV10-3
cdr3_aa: CATGAGHQSPLHF

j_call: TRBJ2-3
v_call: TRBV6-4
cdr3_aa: CASSPGAGGSGTQYF

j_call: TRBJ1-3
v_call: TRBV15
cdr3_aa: CATSRDRISGNTIYF

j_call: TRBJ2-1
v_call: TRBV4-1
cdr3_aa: CASSQVRQGRDEQFF

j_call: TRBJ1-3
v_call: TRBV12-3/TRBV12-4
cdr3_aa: CASSMVLGAGNTIYF

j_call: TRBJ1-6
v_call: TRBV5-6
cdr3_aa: CASSFSSNSPLHF

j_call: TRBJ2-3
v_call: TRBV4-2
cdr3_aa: CASSRELKASGGDTQYF

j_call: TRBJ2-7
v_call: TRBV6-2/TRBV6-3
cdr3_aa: CASRFWSIVYEQYF

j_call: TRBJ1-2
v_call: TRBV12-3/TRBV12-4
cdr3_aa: CASSPGSYGYTF

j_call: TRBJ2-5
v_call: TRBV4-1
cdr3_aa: CASSQGPETGGETQYF

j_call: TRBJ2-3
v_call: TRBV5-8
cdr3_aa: CASAEDTDTQYF

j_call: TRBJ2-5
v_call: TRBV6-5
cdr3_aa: CASTRGRGETQYF

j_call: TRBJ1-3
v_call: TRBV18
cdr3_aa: CASSPLRGGSGNTIYF

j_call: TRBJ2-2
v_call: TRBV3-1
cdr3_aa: CASSTGTENTGELFF

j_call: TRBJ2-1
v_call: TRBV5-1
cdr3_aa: CASSLGFGGSYNEQFF

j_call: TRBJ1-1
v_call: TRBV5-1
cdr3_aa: CASSPPPVNTEAFF

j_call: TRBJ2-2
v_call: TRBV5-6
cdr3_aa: CASSLLDRGLMFF